The TCR beta chain under discussion was sequenced for a study of blood T cell repertoires in COVID-19. For the study at large: COVID-19 samples collected from the United States, Italy and Spain covered acute and convalescent phases. The cDNA or gDNA used as material had been derived from T cells, B-cell-depleted T cells, or PBMCs.

The V and J ends lost 3 bases and 4 bases, in that order; junction bases with no gene match: 7. Germline values: CDR1 SGDLS, CDR2 YYNGEE. The CDR3 loop spans 15 amino acids. Authors' data handling: Reference gene primers were amplified, and this amplification served to estimate nucleated cell counts. Profiled with immunoSEQ multiplex PCR; TCRdb holds only in-frame clones, not every one. The V and J calls and clone size were taken over from that table, and D and trimming were inferred from the DNA. The table lists 190,000 or so clones, 85% to 90% of them singletons. The sample taken for sequencing was peripheral blood. This TCR was sampled from a woman younger than 35 who had recovered from COVID-19. The gene calls are TRBV9 and TRBJ1-1; TRBD1 agrees at 9 bases. The CDR3 here is CASSGDRARVTEAFF. CDR3 in DNA: TGTGCCAGCAGCGGGGACAGGGCAAGAGTCACTGAAGCTTTCTTT. Filled out from reference TRBV9 and TRBJ1-1, the complete variable domain reads DSGVTQTPKHLITATGQRVTLRCSPRSGDLSVYWYQQSLDQGLQFLIQYYNGEERAKGNILERFSAQQFPDLHSELNLSSLELGDSALYFCASSGDRARVTEAFFGQGTRLTVV.